This section outlines one TCR beta chain sequence together with its context. As yet, its antigen is unknown. This CDR3 contains 15 residues. Trimming at V came to 5 bases and at J to 2 bases, leaving 8 bases not matched to a gene. Per germline, CDR1 SGHTA and CDR2 FQGNSA. These data come from a study of cytomegalovirus exposure and HLA in healthy donors. The PCR was carried out with 60 Vbeta primers and 13 Jbeta primers. Sequencing was performed with immunoSEQ multiplex PCR; in TCRdb, only in-frame clones are kept and a portion is missing. This table has about 150,000 clones, around 82% appearing once. Whole-study results and caveats: With later analysis, a missense DCLRE1C variant became linked to TCR beta V- and J-gene trimming. In an earlier analysis, in 540 or so donors, most V segments appeared productive either ~90% or ~30% of the time.

The clonotype comes from a woman in her forties in good health and CMV-seropositive. The chain has TRBV7-2 and TRBJ1-1, with TRBD1 matching 7 bases. The sequencing input was PBMCs. CDR3 sequence: CASSRQGSPNTEAFF. The CDR3 coding sequence is TGTGCCAGCAGCCGACAGGGTTCTCCTAACACTGAAGCTTTCTTT.